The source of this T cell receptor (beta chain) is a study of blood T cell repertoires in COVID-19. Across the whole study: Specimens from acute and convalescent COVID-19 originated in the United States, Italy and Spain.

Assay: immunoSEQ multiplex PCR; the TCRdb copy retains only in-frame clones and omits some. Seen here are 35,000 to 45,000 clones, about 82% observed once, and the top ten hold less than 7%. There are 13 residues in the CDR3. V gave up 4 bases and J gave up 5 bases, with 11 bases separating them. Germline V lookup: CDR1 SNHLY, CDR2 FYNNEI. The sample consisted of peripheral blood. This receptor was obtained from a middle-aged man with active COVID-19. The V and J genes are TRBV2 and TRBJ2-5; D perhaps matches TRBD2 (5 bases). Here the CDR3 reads CASSGGSGETQYF. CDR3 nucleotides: TGTGCCAGCAGTGGCGGGTCTGGGGAGACCCAGTACTTC. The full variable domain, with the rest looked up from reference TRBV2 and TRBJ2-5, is EPEVTQTPSHQVTQMGQEVILRCVPISNHLYFYWYRQILGQKVEFLVSFYNNEISEKSEIFDDQFSVERPDGSNFTLKIRSTKLEDSAMYFCASSGGSGETQYFGPGTRLLVL.